One and the same sample provided the 9 T cell receptor beta chains below, sequenced in a study of T cells after posttransplantation cyclophosphamide. The table came from immunoSEQ multiplex PCR; TCRdb's copy has only in-frame clones and leaves some out. The data hold around 15,000 clones, with around 95% observed a single time. Cells defined as naive were viable CD3+CD4+ or CD3+CD8+ and CCR7+CD45RA+CD45RO-CD95-CD27+CD28+. Sequenced input: naive CD4+ T cells sorted from blood. All receptors come from a woman aged 50 to 60 in good health and a related stem cell transplant donor.

The CDR3, as DNA: TGCAGCGGCAGGCGGGAGAGCGAGCAGTTCTTC. It yields the protein CSGRRESEQFF. The chain recombines TRBV29-1 with TRBJ2-1; 7 bases are shared with TRBD2. CDR3 length: 11 amino acids. Per the germline V gene, CDR1 is SQVTM and CDR2 is ANQGSEA. V dropped 7 bases and J dropped 10; count of bases not matched to a gene: 7.

The gene calls are TRBV25-1 and TRBJ1-2; D remains unclear. V was trimmed by 4 bases and J by 7 bases, leaving 10 bases between them. In germline, CDR1 is MGHDK, CDR2 SYGVNS. This CDR3 spans 12 amino acids. The CDR3 coding sequence is TGTGCCAGCAGTGTCCCCGGGAGTGGCTACACCTTC. Amino acids: CASSVPGSGYTF.

The genes are TRBV11-2 and TRBJ2-1; D perhaps matches TRBD2 (6 bases). The CDR3 totals 14 residues. Germline V gene lookup returns CDR1 SGHAT and CDR2 FQNNGV. V was clipped by 5 bases and J by 4 bases, with 12 bases between them. CDR3 sequence reads: CASSISGLYNEQFF. CDR3 sequence (DNA): TGTGCCAGCAGCATTAGCGGTTTGTACAATGAGCAGTTCTTC.

This chain links TRBV19 with TRBJ1-6; maybe TRBD1 (6 bases). This CDR3 spans 15 amino acids. Germline CDR1 is LNHDA and CDR2 is SQIVND (reference sequence). Trimming cost V 10 bases and J 9 bases, with 22 bases left between them. As DNA, the CDR3 is TGTGCCATTAGCCGCGACGGACAGCCGCGTTCACCCCTCCACTTT. It codes for CAISRDGQPRSPLHF.

About this clone: The sample carries other DNA sequences with the same CDR3. The J gene is TRBJ2-7, the V gene TRBV18, with D possibly matching TRBD2 (6 bases). V gave up 6 bases and J gave up 2 bases, with 14 bases separating them. The CDR3 is made up of 14 amino acids. CDR1 and CDR2 from the germline V gene are KGHSH and LQKENI. The CDR3 sequence: CASSPPSGAYEQYF. DNA for the CDR3: TGTGCCAGCTCGCCGCCGTCGGGAGCCTACGAGCAGTACTTC.

J is TRBJ2-5 and V is TRBV4-1, with D tentatively TRBD1 (6 bases). Trimming stripped 6 bases from V and 1 base from J, with 12 bases between. Per germline, CDR1 MGHRA and CDR2 YSYEKL. The CDR3 consists of 14 residues. The CDR3 DNA sequence: TGCGCCAGCAGTCTAACAGGGTTCCAAGAGACCCAGTACTTC. Translated: CASSLTGFQETQYF.

About this clone itself: A junction boundary mismatches the germline segment, possibly from a read error. The gene calls are TRBV2 and TRBJ2-7, with 7 positions matching TRBD1. From germline, CDR1 is SNHLY and CDR2 FYNNEI. This CDR3 has 14 amino acids. The CDR3 is CASTRGDRASAFTF. CDR3 DNA: TGTGCCAGCACGCGCGGAGACAGGGCGAGCGCGTTTACTTTC.

The chain employs TRBV7-6 and TRBJ1-4, with a tentative D call TRBD1 (5 bases). Per germline, CDR1 SGHVS and CDR2 FNYEAQ. V was clipped by 6 bases and J by 5 bases, with 10 bases between them. The CDR3 contains 13 residues. CDR3 nucleotides: TGTGCCAGCAGGCAGGGAAGGAATGAAAAACTGTTTTTT. Amino acids: CASRQGRNEKLFF.

The chain joins TRBV6-5 to TRBJ2-5; D ambiguous. V lost 5 bases and J lost 1, with 5 bases in between. In germline, CDR1 is MNHEY, CDR2 SVGAGI. The CDR3 runs 12 residues. Written as DNA, the CDR3 is TGTGCCAGCAGTAGCGCCCAAGAGACCCAGTACTTC. It translates to CASSSAQETQYF.